These 16 T cell receptor beta chains originate from one sample sequenced in a study of T cell responses to AZD1222 COVID-19 vaccine. The protocol was immunoSEQ multiplex PCR, while the TCRdb copy is restricted to in-frame clones and leaves out a portion. The repertoire has approximately 150,000 clones, around 89% of them found once; the top ten carry roughly 2%. Here the sequenced sample was peripheral blood, taken on day 0 of AZD1222 vaccination. These receptor sequences come from an adult in good health.

The chain employs TRBV24-1 and TRBJ2-2, with D perhaps TRBD1 or TRBD2 (5 bases each). The CDR3 has 17 residues. Trimming pared 6 bases from V and 7 bases from J, leaving 23 bases between. Germline CDR1 reads KGHDR; CDR2 reads SFDVKD. Here the CDR3 reads CATSRPPGTLRGGELFF. The CDR3 DNA is TGTGCCACCAGTAGGCCCCCTGGGACCCTAAGAGGCGGGGAGCTGTTTTTT.

This chain links TRBV6-2 or TRBV6-3 with TRBJ1-2; D gene uncertain. V was clipped by 2 bases and J by 2 bases, with 9 bases between them. Germline assignment: CDR1 MNHEY and CDR2 SVGEGT. The CDR3 consists of 14 residues. The CDR3, as DNA: TGTGCCAGCAGTTACCGGACCGCAAACTATGGCTACACCTTC. This sequence encodes CASSYRTANYGYTF.

The chain recombines TRBV19 with TRBJ1-5, with a weak D call TRBD1 (5 bases). The ends were cut back, 3 bases at V and 10 bases at J, with 19 bases in the middle. The CDR3 is made up of 15 amino acids. The V gene's germline CDR1 is LNHDA and CDR2 SQIVND (reference sequence). CDR3 sequence reads: CASSMPPAGHGPQHF. In DNA form, the CDR3 reads TGTGCCAGTAGTATGCCTCCAGCGGGGCACGGCCCCCAGCATTTT.

Concerning this clone: A read error may explain this, as a much larger clone is one base away. The same CDR3 can be traced to other DNA sequences in this sample. V is TRBV7-2 and J is TRBJ1-5; 9 bases fit TRBD1. The length of the CDR3 is 14 residues. Trimming took 5 bases from V and 4 from J; bases not matched to a gene: 3. Looked up from germline, CDR1 is SGHTA and CDR2 is FQGNSA. The CDR3 sequence is CASSPTGGNQPQHF. In DNA, the CDR3 is TGTGCCAGCAGCCCGACAGGGGGGAATCAGCCCCAGCATTTT. The complete variable domain, with remaining parts taken from reference TRBV7-2 and TRBJ1-5, reads GAGVSQSPSNKVTEKGKDVELRCDPISGHTALYWYRQSLGQGLEFLIYFQGNSAPDKSGLPSDRFSAERTGGSVSTLTIQRTQQEDSAVYLCASSPTGGNQPQHFGDGTRLSIL.

The J gene is TRBJ2-5, the V gene TRBV6-5; 7 nucleotides agree with TRBD1. This CDR3 region has 13 residues. Germline V gene sequence: CDR1 MNHEY, CDR2 SVGAGI. Losses at the gene ends were 6 bases for V and 3 bases for J; bases not matched to a gene: 4. The CDR3 sequence: CASSFTGEETQYF. In nucleotides, the CDR3 is TGTGCCAGCAGCTTTACAGGGGAAGAGACCCAGTACTTC.

The CDR3 here is CASADSSHEQYF. CDR3 in DNA: TGTGCCAGCGCAGACAGCAGCCACGAGCAGTACTTC. This sequence joins TRBV3-1 (or the pseudogene TRBV3-2) and TRBJ2-7; tentative D call: TRBD1 (5 bases). This CDR3 is built from 12 residues. V dropped 8 bases and J dropped 5 bases, with 13 bases sitting between them. Germline CDR1 and CDR2: LGHDT and YNNKEL (reference sequence).

The CDR3 is CASSLAGTRSTDTQYF. DNA of the CDR3: TGTGCCAGTAGCCTGGCCGGGACTAGAAGCACAGATACGCAGTATTTT. The chain recombines TRBV19 with TRBJ2-3; 8 bases are a match to TRBD2. The CDR3 totals 16 residues. Per the germline V gene, CDR1 is LNHDA and CDR2 is SQIVND (reference sequence). V lost 6 bases and J lost 0; bases outside the gene matches: 8.

The chain recombines TRBV11-2 with TRBJ2-3; D might be TRBD2 (5 bases). Trimming pared 5 bases from V and 4 bases from J, leaving 10 bases between. Germline V gene sequence: CDR1 SGHAT, CDR2 FQNNGV. CDR3 length: 13 amino acids. CDR3 sequence reads: CASSPRAPDTQYF. The CDR3 DNA reads TGTGCCAGCAGCCCGCGGGCCCCAGATACGCAGTATTTT.

This clone was found once. The chain has TRBV12-3 or TRBV12-4 and TRBJ1-2; D is ambiguous. CDR3 length: 13 residues. Between the trimmed V and J ends, which lost 6 bases and 4 bases, there was a span of 12 bases. The CDR3: CASSPDATYGYTF. The CDR3 nucleotides are TGTGCCAGCAGCCCAGACGCCACCTATGGCTACACCTTC.

The genes are TRBV6-5 and TRBJ2-3; no clear D gene. In germline, CDR1 is MNHEY, CDR2 SVGAGI. Trimming cost V 5 bases and J 4 bases, with 10 bases left between them. The CDR3 has 13 amino acids. The CDR3 spells CASSPHSPDTQYF. In DNA, the CDR3 is TGTGCCAGCAGTCCTCATAGTCCAGATACGCAGTATTTT.

This chain uses TRBV12-5 with TRBJ2-7; tentatively, D is TRBD1 (5 bases). V was trimmed by 0 bases and J by 2 bases, leaving 5 bases between them. Germline CDR1 is LGHNT and CDR2 is FRNRAP. There are 13 residues in the CDR3. This CDR3 is CASGLVGAYEQYF. For the CDR3, the DNA is TGTGCTAGTGGTTTGGTAGGGGCCTACGAGCAGTACTTC. The full variable domain, rest sourced from reference TRBV12-5 and TRBJ2-7, is DARVTQTPRHKVTEMGQEVTMRCQPILGHNTVFWYRQTMMQGLELLAYFRNRAPLDDSGMPKDRFSAEMPDATLATLKIQPSEPRDSAVYFCASGLVGAYEQYFGPGTRLTVT.

The chain is built from TRBV27 and TRBJ1-1; no reliable D call. V lost 5 bases and J 5 bases, leaving 15 bases between the germline ends. The CDR3 contains 14 residues. Per the germline V gene, CDR1 is MNHEY and CDR2 is SMNVEV (reference sequence). CDR3 residues: CASSSLKRETEAFF. CDR3 nucleotide sequence: TGTGCCAGCAGTAGCCTAAAACGGGAAACTGAAGCTTTCTTT.

The chain employs TRBV6-5 and TRBJ2-7, with 9 bases aligning to TRBD2. The CDR3 is made up of 15 amino acids. V gave up 3 bases and J gave up 2 bases; unmatched junction bases: 5. Per germline, CDR1 MNHEY and CDR2 SVGAGI. CDR3 coding DNA: TGTGCCAGCAGTTATTCGGCGGGAGGGCCCTACGAGCAGTACTTC. As protein: CASSYSAGGPYEQYF.

This clone was found many times. The same CDR3 also results from other DNA sequences found in this sample. V and J are TRBV28 and TRBJ1-2, with D unresolved. V shed 6 bases and J shed 2 bases, with 7 bases lying between them. The CDR3 is 12 amino acids. Per germline, CDR1 MDHEN and CDR2 SYDVKM. DNA for the CDR3: TGTGCCAGCAGCTTCTTGAACTATGGCTACACCTTC. Protein: CASSFLNYGYTF.

The gene calls are TRBV5-1 and TRBJ2-1, with 9 bases fitting TRBD2. The V gene end was trimmed by 0 bases and the J gene end by 8 bases; junction bases not matched to a gene: 6. Germline V gene data show CDR1 as SGHRS and CDR2 as YFSETQ. The CDR3 totals 15 residues. CDR3 coding DNA: TGCGCCAGCAGCTTGGAGGCTAGCGGGGTCGATGAGCAGTTCTTC. Amino acids: CASSLEASGVDEQFF. Looking up the rest from reference TRBV5-1 and TRBJ2-1 gives the full variable domain: KAGVTQTPRYLIKTRGQQVTLSCSPISGHRSVSWYQQTPGQGLQFLFEYFSETQRNKGNFPGRFSGRQFSNSRSEMNVSTLELGDSALYLCASSLEASGVDEQFFGPGTRLTVL.

The V and J genes are TRBV7-9 and TRBJ1-1, with D unclear. The CDR3 is 16 residues long. The germline CDR1 and CDR2 sequences are SEHNR and FQNEAQ (reference sequence). Trimming removed 8 bases at V and 4 bases at J, with 23 bases between. The CDR3 sequence is CASSHWRAGRSTEAFF. DNA for the CDR3: TGTGCCAGCTCCCACTGGAGGGCCGGAAGGAGCACTGAAGCTTTCTTT.